The 23 T cell receptor beta chains below come from one sample, sequenced in a study of response to subunit inactivated influenza vaccine. TCRdb re-derived calls from the RT-PCR reads in MiXCR, one entry per CDR3 protein. The table lists some 540,000 distinct CDR3 sequences, approximately 24% of them singletons. This same sample was also taken into another study, of T cells expressing NK-cell markers. Per that study: The authors made TCR beta cDNA libraries by 5'RACE template switching. This switching added a universal primer site and UMIs.

The sequenced sample was CD4+ T cells sorted from PBMCs, obtained 11 to 12 days after vaccination. These TCRs come from a man aged 50-59 years who received an inactivated influenza vaccine.

This chain joins TRBV9 and TRBJ2-5; 10 bases map to TRBD1. V was clipped by 2 bases and J by 4 bases; unmatched bases: 2. CDR3 length equals 14 residues. Per the germline V gene, CDR1 is SGDLS and CDR2 is YYNGEE. CDR3 in DNA: TGTGCCAGCAGCGTCAGGACAGGGGGAGAGACCCAGTACTTC. Translated, it gives CASSVRTGGETQYF.

This clonotype has more than one count but fewer than ten. The chain joins TRBV7-2 to TRBJ2-2; the D call may be TRBD1 or TRBD2 (5 bases each). The length of the CDR3 is 14 residues. The germline V gene has CDR1 SGHTA and CDR2 FQGNSA. V was clipped by 4 bases and J by 6 bases, with 12 bases between them. The CDR3 is CASSSRAGAGELFF. In nucleotides, the CDR3 is TGTGCCAGCAGCTCCAGGGCGGGCGCCGGGGAGCTGTTTTTT.

This clonotype was seen a few times. The chain carries TRBV6-2 or TRBV6-3 and TRBJ1-5; a possible D gene is TRBD1 (5 bases). There are 13 residues in the CDR3. Deletions cut 5 bases from V and 6 bases from J, with 11 bases between. Germline V gene sequence: CDR1 MNHEY, CDR2 SVGEGT. CDR3 in DNA: TGTGCCAGCAGTCTGGGGGTCCGTCAGCCCCAGCATTTT. Translated, it gives CASSLGVRQPQHF.

This clonotype was detected only a few times. The chain recombines TRBV5-1 with TRBJ2-2; D perhaps matches TRBD1 (6 bases). CDR3 length: 16 amino acids. The germline gives CDR1 SGHRS, CDR2 YFSETQ. V shed 7 bases and J shed 6 bases, with 22 bases lying between them. For the CDR3, the DNA is TGCGCCAGCCGCCCAGGGGCAGCAGGGGATTCCGGGGAGCTGTTTTTT. Its translation: CASRPGAAGDSGELFF.

The V call is TRBV10-3, the J call TRBJ2-7, with D perhaps TRBD1 or TRBD2 (6 bases each). The germline CDR1 and CDR2 sequences are ENHRY and SYGVKD. This CDR3 is 14 amino acids long. Trimming cost V 2 bases and J 0 bases, with 8 bases left between them. The CDR3 is CAISEEGGSYEQYF. In DNA, the CDR3 is TGTGCCATCAGTGAGGAGGGGGGCTCCTACGAGCAGTACTTC.

The CDR3 DNA reads TGTGCCAGCAGGGGGGGCACATCGAGGGAGCAGTACTTC. It is translated as CASRGGTSREQYF. J is TRBJ2-7 and V is TRBV25-1; tentatively, D is TRBD1 or TRBD2 (6 bases each). This CDR3 region has 13 residues. With 6 bases removed from V and 7 bases from J, the gap between germline ends came to 16 bases. In germline, CDR1 is MGHDK, CDR2 SYGVNS.

In its sample, this clonotype was seen many times. The chain combines TRBV6-1 with TRBJ1-2; D is perhaps TRBD1 (5 bases). Germline V gene sequence: CDR1 MNHNS, CDR2 SASEGT. The CDR3 sequence is 13 residues long. V was cut by 11 bases and J by 7 bases, with 20 bases left in between. CDR3 protein: CAVGDFQRTGYTF. The CDR3 DNA is TGTGCCGTTGGGGACTTTCAAAGGACTGGCTACACCTTC.

This clonotype has ten or more counts. A much larger clone sits a single nucleotide away, making a read error possible. The CDR3 sequence is CASRFTDTQYF. CDR3 sequence (DNA): TGTGCCAGCAGGTTCACAGATACGCAGTATTTT. V usage is TRBV12-3 or TRBV12-4 and J usage is TRBJ2-3; D is unresolved. The CDR3 extends over 11 amino acids. Trimming stripped 6 bases from V and 2 bases from J, with 3 bases between.

The chain is built from TRBV6-1 and TRBJ1-5; D not resolved. Per germline, CDR1 MNHNS and CDR2 SASEGT. The CDR3 covers 14 residues. V was clipped by 2 bases and J by 7 bases, with 12 bases between them. This chain's CDR3 is CASSEMRVGQPQHF. The CDR3 nucleotides are TGTGCCAGCAGTGAAATGAGGGTAGGACAGCCCCAGCATTTT.

The rearrangement uses TRBV5-1 and TRBJ2-7, with TRBD1 matching over 10 bases. V dropped 4 bases and J dropped 6; count of bases not matched to a gene: 7. The CDR3 runs 14 residues. Germline V gene sequence: CDR1 SGHRS, CDR2 YFSETQ. CDR3 region: CASSILTGGGEQYF. CDR3 sequence (DNA): TGCGCCAGCAGCATACTGACAGGGGGCGGCGAGCAGTACTTC.

In DNA, the CDR3 is TGCGCCACCAAAAACTCGAACGGGACAGGGTTCCAGACCCAGTACTTC. Its protein is CATKNSNGTGFQTQYF. The chain has TRBV5-1 and TRBJ2-5; 9 nucleotides line up with TRBD1. V gave up 9 bases and J gave up 6 bases; unmatched junction bases: 18. This CDR3 has 16 amino acids. Germline V gene data show CDR1 as SGHRS and CDR2 as YFSETQ.

This clonotype was seen a handful of times. J is TRBJ2-7 and V is TRBV6-2 or TRBV6-3, with 8 bases matching TRBD2. There are 14 residues in the CDR3. Per germline, CDR1 MNHEY and CDR2 SVGEGT. V lost 5 bases to trimming and J lost 2 bases; unmatched junction nucleotides: 5. CDR3 bases: TGTGCCAGCAGTAGCGGGAGCTTAACCTACGAGCAGTACTTC. Residues: CASSSGSLTYEQYF.

In its sample, this clonotype was seen many times. The gene calls are TRBV15 and TRBJ2-3; TRBD2 matches 10 bases. Trimming removed 1 base from V and 4 bases from J; junction bases left unmatched: 5. The germline CDR1 and CDR2 sequences are LNHNV and YYDKDF (reference sequence). This CDR3 has 16 residues. CDR3 nucleotide sequence: TGTGCCACCAGCAGAGGGCTAGCGGGAGAAGCAGATACGCAGTATTTT. The encoded protein is CATSRGLAGEADTQYF.

This clonotype was counted a few times. The chain couples TRBV12-3 or TRBV12-4 to TRBJ2-3; TRBD2 aligns across 8 bases. The CDR3 is 14 residues long. V was pared by 5 bases and J by 6 bases, with 7 bases of the junction left unmatched. CDR3 in amino acids: CASSKPAGVDTQYF. The CDR3 nucleotides read TGTGCCAGCAGTAAACCAGCGGGGGTGGATACGCAGTATTTT.

The chain couples TRBV5-1 to TRBJ1-1; TRBD1 matches 9 bases. This CDR3 has 16 residues. Germline-derived CDR1 and CDR2 are SGHRS and YFSETQ. V lost 2 bases to trimming and J lost 2 bases; unmatched junction nucleotides: 7. The CDR3 region has the DNA TGCGCCAGCAGCTTAGGGACAGGGTCGTTCAACACTGAAGCTTTCTTT. Its translation: CASSLGTGSFNTEAFF.

As to this clonotype: One junction end does not reproduce the germline sequence, and a read error may be involved. The chain uses TRBV12-3 or TRBV12-4 and TRBJ2-2; TRBD1 matches 12 bases. There are 14 residues in the CDR3. In DNA, the CDR3 is TGTGCGAGCAAACTGGGACAGGGGGCTGGGGAGCTGTTTTTT. This sequence encodes CASKLGQGAGELFF.

V gene TRBV12-3 or TRBV12-4 combines with J gene TRBJ2-2; D gene uncertain. This CDR3 region has 13 residues. V was shortened by 8 bases and J by 9 bases, with 16 bases between the two germline ends. The CDR3 DNA is TGTGCCAGCGTTTGGAGTATGGAACGGGAGCTGTTTTTT. Encoded protein: CASVWSMERELFF.

This clonotype was counted between two and nine times. The CDR3: CASSYSGTSIYEQFF. The CDR3 DNA is TGTGCCAGCAGTTACTCCGGGACTAGCATCTATGAGCAGTTCTTC. The chain employs TRBV6-5 and TRBJ2-1; 9 bases align to TRBD2. Trimming at V came to 0 bases and at J to 8 bases, leaving 5 bases not matched to a gene. The length of the CDR3 is 15 residues. CDR1 is MNHEY, CDR2 SVGAGI, per germline.

This clonotype was counted between two and nine times. The chain employs TRBV7-7 and TRBJ2-1; 7 bases fit TRBD2. The ends lost 1 base at V and 7 bases at J; junction bases unmatched: 1. The V gene's germline CDR1 is SSHAT and CDR2 FNYEAQ (reference sequence). There are 13 residues in the CDR3. CDR3 coding DNA: TGTGCCAGCAGCTTAGGGGAGGGGAATGAGCAGTTCTTC. It specifies CASSLGEGNEQFF.

Details on this clonotype: A much larger clone is a single base away; this may be a read error. The CDR3 here is CATSRDSGSISDTQYF. The CDR3 region has the DNA TGTGCCACCAGCAGAGATAGCGGGAGTATCTCAGATACGCAGTATTTT. V gene TRBV15 combines with J gene TRBJ2-3; 9 bases map to TRBD2. The germline V gene encodes CDR1 LNHNV and CDR2 YYDKDF (reference sequence). This CDR3 region has 16 residues. V was clipped by 0 bases and J by 4 bases; unmatched bases: 5.

This clonotype came up many times. The chain links TRBV7-6 to TRBJ2-5, with 7 bases matching TRBD2. In germline, CDR1 is SGHVS, CDR2 FNYEAQ. The CDR3 spans 16 residues. Unmatched junction bases numbered 9, after V lost 4 bases and J lost 1 base. This CDR3 is CASSSPWRTSQETQYF. The CDR3 DNA reads as TGTGCCAGCAGCTCCCCATGGCGGACTAGCCAAGAGACCCAGTACTTC.

This clonotype was detected only a few times. The chain combines TRBV4-2 with TRBJ2-1, with a weak D call TRBD2 (6 bases). The CDR3 is 16 amino acids. Germline values: CDR1 LGHNA, CDR2 YNFKEQ. Trimming took off 0 bases at V and 4 bases at J, with 13 bases between the two ends. The CDR3 bases are TGTGCCAGCAGCCAAGATCACGCCGGGAGTTACAATGAGCAGTTCTTC. It yields the protein CASSQDHAGSYNEQFF.

The chain combines TRBV10-3 with TRBJ1-1; D uncertain. CDR1 and CDR2 (germline): ENHRY, SYGVKD. The ends were cut back, 4 bases at V and 0 bases at J, with 9 bases in the middle. This CDR3 spans 14 amino acids. CDR3 amino acids: CAISVHHMNTEAFF. The CDR3 DNA is TGTGCCATCAGTGTTCACCATATGAACACTGAAGCTTTCTTT.